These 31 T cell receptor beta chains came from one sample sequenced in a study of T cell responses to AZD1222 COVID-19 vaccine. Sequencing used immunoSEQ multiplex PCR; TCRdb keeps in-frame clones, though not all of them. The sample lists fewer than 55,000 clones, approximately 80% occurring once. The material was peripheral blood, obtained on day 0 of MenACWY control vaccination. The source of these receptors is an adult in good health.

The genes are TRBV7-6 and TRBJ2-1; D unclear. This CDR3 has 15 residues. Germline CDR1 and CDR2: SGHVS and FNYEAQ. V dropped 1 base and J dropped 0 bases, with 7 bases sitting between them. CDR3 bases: TGTGCCAGCAGCTTAGTGTCGGGCTCCTACAATGAGCAGTTCTTC. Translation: CASSLVSGSYNEQFF.

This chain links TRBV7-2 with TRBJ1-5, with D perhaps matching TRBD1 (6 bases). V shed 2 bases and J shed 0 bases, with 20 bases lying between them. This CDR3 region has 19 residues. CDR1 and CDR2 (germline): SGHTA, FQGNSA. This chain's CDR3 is CASSLKFRPGHLSNQPQHF. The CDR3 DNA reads TGTGCCAGCAGCTTAAAGTTCCGACCGGGACACCTTAGCAATCAGCCCCAGCATTTT.

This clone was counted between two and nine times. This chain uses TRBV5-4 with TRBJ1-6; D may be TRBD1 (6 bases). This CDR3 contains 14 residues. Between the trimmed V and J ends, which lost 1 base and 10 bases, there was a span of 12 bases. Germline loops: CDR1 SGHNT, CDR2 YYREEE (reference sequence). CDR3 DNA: TGTGCCAGCAGCTTGACAGGGACCGGATCACCCCTCCACTTT. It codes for CASSLTGTGSPLHF.

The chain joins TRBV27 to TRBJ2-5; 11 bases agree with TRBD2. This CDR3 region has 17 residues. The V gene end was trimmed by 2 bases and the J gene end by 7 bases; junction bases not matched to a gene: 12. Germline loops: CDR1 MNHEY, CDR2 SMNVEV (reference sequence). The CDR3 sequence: CASSLNLGLAGPGTQYF. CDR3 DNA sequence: TGTGCCAGCAGTTTAAACCTAGGACTAGCGGGCCCCGGGACCCAGTACTTC.

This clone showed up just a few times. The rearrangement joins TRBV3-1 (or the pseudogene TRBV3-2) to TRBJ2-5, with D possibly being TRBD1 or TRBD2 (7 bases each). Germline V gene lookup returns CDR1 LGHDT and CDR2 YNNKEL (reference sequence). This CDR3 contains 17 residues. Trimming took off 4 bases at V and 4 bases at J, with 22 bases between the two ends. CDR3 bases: TGTGCCAGCAGCCCCTTCCGGGACTACCAGGGGGGAGAGACCCAGTACTTC. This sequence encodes CASSPFRDYQGGETQYF.

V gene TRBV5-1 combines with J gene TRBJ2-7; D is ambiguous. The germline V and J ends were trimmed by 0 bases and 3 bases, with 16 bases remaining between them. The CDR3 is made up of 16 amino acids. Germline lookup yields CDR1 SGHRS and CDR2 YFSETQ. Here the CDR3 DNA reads TGCGCCAGCAGCTTGGGGGTAGGGAACATATACTACGAGCAGTACTTC. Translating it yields CASSLGVGNIYYEQYF.

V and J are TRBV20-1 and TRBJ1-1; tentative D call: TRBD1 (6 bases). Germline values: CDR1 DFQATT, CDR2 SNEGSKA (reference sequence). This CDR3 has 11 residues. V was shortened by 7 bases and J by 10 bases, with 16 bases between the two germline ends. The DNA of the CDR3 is TGCAGTGGGTCAATGGACAGCAGAGCTTTCTTT. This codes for CSGSMDSRAFF.

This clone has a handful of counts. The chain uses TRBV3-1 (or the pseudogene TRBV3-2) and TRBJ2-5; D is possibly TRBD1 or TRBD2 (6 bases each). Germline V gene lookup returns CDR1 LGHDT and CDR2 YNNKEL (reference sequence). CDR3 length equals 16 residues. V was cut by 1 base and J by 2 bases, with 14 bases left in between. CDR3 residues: CASSQVLQGGQETQYF. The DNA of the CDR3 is TGTGCCAGCAGCCAAGTGCTACAGGGAGGACAAGAGACCCAGTACTTC.

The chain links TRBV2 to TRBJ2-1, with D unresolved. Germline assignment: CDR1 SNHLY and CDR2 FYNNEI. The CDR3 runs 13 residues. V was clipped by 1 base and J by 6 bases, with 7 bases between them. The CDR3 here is CASSEDWRNEQFF. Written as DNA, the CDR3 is TGTGCCAGCAGTGAAGATTGGCGCAATGAGCAGTTCTTC.

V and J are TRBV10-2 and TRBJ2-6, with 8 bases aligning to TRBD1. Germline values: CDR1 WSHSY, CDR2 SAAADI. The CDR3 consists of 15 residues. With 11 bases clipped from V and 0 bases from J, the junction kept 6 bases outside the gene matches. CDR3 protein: CAVGQGSSGANVLTF. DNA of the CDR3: TGCGCCGTCGGACAGGGAAGCTCTGGGGCCAACGTCCTGACTTTC.

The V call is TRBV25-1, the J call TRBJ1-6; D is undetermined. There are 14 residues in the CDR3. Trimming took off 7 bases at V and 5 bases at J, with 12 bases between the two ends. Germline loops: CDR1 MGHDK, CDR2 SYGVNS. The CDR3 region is CASNRPGNNSPLHF. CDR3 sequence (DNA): TGTGCCAGCAACCGGCCGGGGAATAATTCACCCCTCCACTTT. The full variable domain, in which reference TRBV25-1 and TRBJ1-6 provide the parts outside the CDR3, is EADIYQTPRYLVIGTGKKITLECSQTMGHDKMYWYQQDPGMELHLIHYSYGVNSTEKGDLSSESTVSRIRTEHFPLTLESARPSHTSQYLCASNRPGNNSPLHFGNGTRLTVT.

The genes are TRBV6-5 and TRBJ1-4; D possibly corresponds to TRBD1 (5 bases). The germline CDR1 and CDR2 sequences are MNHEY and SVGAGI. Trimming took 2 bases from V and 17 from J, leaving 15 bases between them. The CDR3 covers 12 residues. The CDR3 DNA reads TGTGCCAGCAGTTACGATCCAGGGAGACTTTTTTTT. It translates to CASSYDPGRLFF.

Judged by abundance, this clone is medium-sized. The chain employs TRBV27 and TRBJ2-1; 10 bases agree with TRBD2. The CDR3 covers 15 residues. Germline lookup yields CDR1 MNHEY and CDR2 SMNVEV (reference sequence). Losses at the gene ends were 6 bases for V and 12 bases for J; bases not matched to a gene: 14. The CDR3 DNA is TGTGCCAGCAGCCCGACCGGGACTAGCGTTAGGGGGCAGTTCTTC. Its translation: CASSPTGTSVRGQFF.

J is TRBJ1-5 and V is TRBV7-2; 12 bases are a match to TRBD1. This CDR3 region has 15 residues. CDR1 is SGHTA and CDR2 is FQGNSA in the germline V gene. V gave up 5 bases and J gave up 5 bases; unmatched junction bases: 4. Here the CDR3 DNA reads TGTGCCAGCAGCAGGGGACAGGGGGCCTATCAGCCCCAGCATTTT. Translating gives CASSRGQGAYQPQHF. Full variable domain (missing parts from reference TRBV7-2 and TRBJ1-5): GAGVSQSPSNKVTEKGKDVELRCDPISGHTALYWYRQSLGQGLEFLIYFQGNSAPDKSGLPSDRFSAERTGGSVSTLTIQRTQQEDSAVYLCASSRGQGAYQPQHFGDGTRLSIL.

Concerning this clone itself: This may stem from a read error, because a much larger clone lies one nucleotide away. CDR3 sequence: CASSPGAGGGGELFF. Here the CDR3 DNA reads TGTGCCAGCAGCCCCGGGGCGGGGGGGGGCGGGGAGCTGTTTTTT. J is TRBJ2-2 and V is TRBV3-1 (or the pseudogene TRBV3-2); 9 nucleotides agree with TRBD2. From germline, CDR1 is LGHDT and CDR2 YNNKEL (reference sequence). This CDR3 contains 15 residues. Germline trimming cut 4 bases from V and 7 bases from J; bases unmatched to any gene: 7.

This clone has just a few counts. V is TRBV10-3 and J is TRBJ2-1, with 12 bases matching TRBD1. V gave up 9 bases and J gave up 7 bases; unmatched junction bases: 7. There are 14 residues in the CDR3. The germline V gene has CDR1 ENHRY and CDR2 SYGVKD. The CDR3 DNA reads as TGTGCCATTGGGACAGGGGGCCTGGGAAATGAGCAGTTCTTC. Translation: CAIGTGGLGNEQFF.

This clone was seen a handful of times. Here the CDR3 reads CSAGTNQETQYF. The CDR3 DNA is TGCAGCGCCGGGACCAACCAAGAGACCCAGTACTTC. This rearrangement joins TRBV29-1 to TRBJ2-5; D is tentatively TRBD1 or TRBD2 (5 bases each). Trimming took 7 bases from V and 0 from J, leaving 9 bases between them. This CDR3 has 12 residues. Per the germline V gene, CDR1 is SQVTM and CDR2 is ANQGSEA.

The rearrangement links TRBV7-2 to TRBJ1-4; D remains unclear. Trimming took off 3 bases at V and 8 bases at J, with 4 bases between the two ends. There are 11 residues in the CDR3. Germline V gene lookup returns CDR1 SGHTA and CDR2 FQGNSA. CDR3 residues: CASSLREKLFF. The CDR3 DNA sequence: TGTGCCAGCAGCTTGCGAGAAAAACTGTTTTTT.

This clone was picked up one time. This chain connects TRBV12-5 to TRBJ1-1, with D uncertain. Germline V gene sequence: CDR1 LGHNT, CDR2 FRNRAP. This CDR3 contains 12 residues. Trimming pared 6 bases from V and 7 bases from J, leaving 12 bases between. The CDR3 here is CASGNAPSEAFF. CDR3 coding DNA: TGTGCTAGTGGGAACGCGCCGAGTGAAGCTTTCTTT.

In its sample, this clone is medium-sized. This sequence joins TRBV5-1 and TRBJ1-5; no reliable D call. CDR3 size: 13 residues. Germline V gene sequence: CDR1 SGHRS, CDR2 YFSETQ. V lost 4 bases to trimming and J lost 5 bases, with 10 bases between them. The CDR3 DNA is TGCGCCAGCAGCGTCGTCGGCGATCAGCCCCAGCATTTT. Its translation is CASSVVGDQPQHF.

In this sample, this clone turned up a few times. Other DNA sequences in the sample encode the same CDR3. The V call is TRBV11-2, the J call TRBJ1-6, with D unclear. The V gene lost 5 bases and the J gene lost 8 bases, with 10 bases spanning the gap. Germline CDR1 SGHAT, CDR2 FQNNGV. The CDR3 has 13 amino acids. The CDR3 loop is CASSPRGDSPLHF. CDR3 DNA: TGTGCCAGCAGCCCCCGAGGTGATTCACCCCTCCACTTT.

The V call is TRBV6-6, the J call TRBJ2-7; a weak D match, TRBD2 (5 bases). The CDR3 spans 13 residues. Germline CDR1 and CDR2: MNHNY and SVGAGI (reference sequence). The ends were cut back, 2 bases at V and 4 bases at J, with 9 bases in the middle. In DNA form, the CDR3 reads TGTGCCAGCAGTTACGGGGAGCAGTACGAGCAGTACGTC. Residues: CASSYGEQYEQYV.

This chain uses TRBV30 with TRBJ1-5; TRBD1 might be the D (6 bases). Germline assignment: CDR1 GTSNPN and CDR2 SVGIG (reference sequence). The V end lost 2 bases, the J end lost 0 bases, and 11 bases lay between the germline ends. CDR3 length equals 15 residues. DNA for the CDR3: TGTGCCTGGAGTTCGACAGGTAATAGCAATCAGCCCCAGCATTTT. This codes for CAWSSTGNSNQPQHF.

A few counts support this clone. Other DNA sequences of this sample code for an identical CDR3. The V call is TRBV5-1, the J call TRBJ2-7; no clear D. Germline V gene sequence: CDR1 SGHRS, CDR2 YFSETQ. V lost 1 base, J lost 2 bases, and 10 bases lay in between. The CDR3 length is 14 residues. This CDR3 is CASSLIVSPYEQYF. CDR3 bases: TGCGCCAGCAGCTTGATCGTGTCCCCCTACGAGCAGTACTTC.

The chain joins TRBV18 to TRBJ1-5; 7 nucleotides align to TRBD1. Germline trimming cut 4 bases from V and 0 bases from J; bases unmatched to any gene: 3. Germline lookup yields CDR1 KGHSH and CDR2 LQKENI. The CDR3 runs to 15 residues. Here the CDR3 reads CASSRDRHSNQPQHF. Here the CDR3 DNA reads TGTGCCAGCTCACGGGACAGACATAGCAATCAGCCCCAGCATTTT. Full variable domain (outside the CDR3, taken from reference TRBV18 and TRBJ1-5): NAGVMQNPRHLVRRRGQEARLRCSPMKGHSHVYWYRQLPEEGLKFMVYLQKENIIDESGMPKERFSAEFPKEGPSILRIQQVVRGDSAAYFCASSRDRHSNQPQHFGDGTRLSIL.

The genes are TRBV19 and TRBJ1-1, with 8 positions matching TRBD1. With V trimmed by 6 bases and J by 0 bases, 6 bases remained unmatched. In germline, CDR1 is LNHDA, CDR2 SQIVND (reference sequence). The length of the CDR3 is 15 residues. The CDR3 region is CASRTRTGLNTEAFF. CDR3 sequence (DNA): TGTGCCAGTAGAACCAGGACAGGGCTGAACACTGAAGCTTTCTTT. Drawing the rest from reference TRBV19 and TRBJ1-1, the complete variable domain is DGGITQSPKYLFRKEGQNVTLSCEQNLNHDAMYWYRQDPGQGLRLIYYSQIVNDFQKGDIAEGYSVSREKKESFPLTVTSAQKNPTAFYLCASRTRTGLNTEAFFGQGTRLTVV.

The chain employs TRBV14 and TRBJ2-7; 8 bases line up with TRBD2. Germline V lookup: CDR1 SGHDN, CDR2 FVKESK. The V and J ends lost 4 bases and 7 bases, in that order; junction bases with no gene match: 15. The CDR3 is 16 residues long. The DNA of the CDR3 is TGTGCCAGCAGCCTAAACGGGGGGGCCCCCAGGAGGGAGCAGTACTTC. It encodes CASSLNGGAPRREQYF.

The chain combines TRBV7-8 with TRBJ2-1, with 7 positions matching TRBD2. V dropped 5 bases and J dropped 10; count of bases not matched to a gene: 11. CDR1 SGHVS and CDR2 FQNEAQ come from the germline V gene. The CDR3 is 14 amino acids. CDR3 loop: CASSPLRLAAEQFF. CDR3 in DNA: TGTGCCAGCAGCCCCCTCCGCCTAGCGGCCGAGCAGTTCTTC.

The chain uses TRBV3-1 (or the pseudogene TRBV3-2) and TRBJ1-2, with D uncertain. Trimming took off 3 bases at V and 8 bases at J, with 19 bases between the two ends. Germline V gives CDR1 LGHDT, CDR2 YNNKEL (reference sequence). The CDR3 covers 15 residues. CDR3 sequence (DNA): TGTGCCAGCAGCCAGATGGCACTGCCGCGAGGAGGCTACACCTTC. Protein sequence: CASSQMALPRGGYTF.

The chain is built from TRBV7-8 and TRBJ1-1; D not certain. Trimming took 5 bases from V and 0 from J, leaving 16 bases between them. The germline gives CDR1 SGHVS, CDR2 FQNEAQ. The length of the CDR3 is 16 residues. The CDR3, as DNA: TGTGCCAGCAGCGCAGACGGACGCAGAGTGAACACTGAAGCTTTCTTT. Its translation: CASSADGRRVNTEAFF.

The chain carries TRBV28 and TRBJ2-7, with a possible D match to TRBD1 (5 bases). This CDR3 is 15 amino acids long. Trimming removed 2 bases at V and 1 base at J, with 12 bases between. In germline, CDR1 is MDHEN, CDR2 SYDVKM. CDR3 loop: CASSLQKKGSYEQYF. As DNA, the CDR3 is TGTGCCAGCAGTTTACAGAAAAAGGGGTCCTACGAGCAGTACTTC.